The present entry profiles one T cell receptor beta chain with its context. Its specificity is unknown. This entry is derived from a study of cytomegalovirus exposure and HLA in healthy donors. From germline, CDR1 is SGHNT and CDR2 YYREEE (reference sequence). The CDR3 is made up of 17 amino acids. Trimming cost V 3 bases and J 4 bases, with 17 bases left between them. Amplification used 60 Vbeta primers and 13 Jbeta primers. Method: immunoSEQ multiplex PCR; TCRdb's copy keeps in-frame clones and lacks some. The top ten clones hold 4.9% of a sample with fewer than 150,000 clones, roughly three quarters of them seen once. General study findings and limits: In an earlier analysis, productive rearrangement rates for most beta V segments clustered near 87% or 30%. Trimming of TCR beta V- and J-genes showed a link, identified in a later analysis, to a missense DCLRE1C variant. The majority of CMV-associated TCR beta chains were reported as apparently HLA-restricted in a later analysis.

V usage is TRBV5-4 and J usage is TRBJ2-6, with D maybe TRBD1 (5 bases). Sequenced input: PBMCs. The receptor was derived from a woman in her forties or fifties in good health and CMV-seronegative. The CDR3 region is CASSSATQGLGANVLTF. CDR3 nucleotides: TGTGCCAGCAGCTCGGCTACTCAGGGTCTGGGGGCCAACGTCCTGACTTTC.